Each of the 18 T cell receptor beta chains below was sequenced from the same sample in a study of CD8+ T cells in alopecia areata. Described treatment: oral pan-JAK inhibitor, 5-10 mg twice daily. In each case, RNA was isolated and then reverse transcribed into cDNA as the sequencing template. Some clones are missing from TCRdb's copy, which holds only in-frame ones; the method was immunoSEQ multiplex PCR. The sample has 250,000 to 350,000 clones, about 60% seen once. Source: CD4+ T cells sorted from blood, taken around week 52, from a patient treated with tofacitinib. Receptors originate from a human donor with alopecia areata.

V usage is TRBV13 and J usage is TRBJ2-5; D is unclear. The V end lost 6 bases, the J end lost 3 bases, and 14 bases lay between the germline ends. The germline V gene encodes CDR1 PRHDT and CDR2 FYEKMQ (reference sequence). CDR3 length equals 14 residues. The CDR3 is CASRPETGEETQYF. For the CDR3, the DNA is TGTGCCAGCAGACCGGAGACGGGTGAAGAGACCCAGTACTTC.

The rearrangement links TRBV2 to TRBJ1-4; TRBD1 matches at 7 bases. Germline V lookup: CDR1 SNHLY, CDR2 FYNNEI. The V and J ends lost 7 bases and 4 bases, in that order; junction bases with no gene match: 3. The CDR3 loop spans 13 amino acids. CDR3 nucleotide sequence: TGTGCCAGCACAGGGGGTAGTAATGAAAAACTGTTTTTT. Translated: CASTGGSNEKLFF.

The chain uses TRBV30 and TRBJ1-2; 11 nucleotides agree with TRBD1. This CDR3 contains 14 residues. V lost 6 bases, J lost 2 bases, and 5 bases stayed unmatched. Germline CDR1 is GTSNPN and CDR2 is SVGIG (reference sequence). Written as DNA, the CDR3 is TGTGCCTGTAGGGACAGGGGGGAGAACTATGGCTACACCTTC. Translated: CACRDRGENYGYTF.

The J gene is TRBJ2-3, the V gene TRBV27; no clear D gene. V lost 6 bases and J lost 1, with 11 bases in between. The germline gives CDR1 MNHEY, CDR2 SMNVEV (reference sequence). CDR3 size: 14 residues. The CDR3 DNA sequence: TGTGCCAGCAGCCTCCCGCGACGCACAGATACGCAGTATTTT. It translates to CASSLPRRTDTQYF.

CDR3 sequence: CASGLKATILAGGEQYF. In DNA, the CDR3 is TGTGCCAGCGGCCTCAAGGCTACCATCCTTGCCGGTGGGGAGCAGTACTTC. The gene calls are TRBV4-2 and TRBJ2-7, with D unclear. The CDR3 extends over 17 amino acids. The germline gives CDR1 LGHNA, CDR2 YNFKEQ. The ends were cut back, 8 bases at V and 7 bases at J, with 30 bases in the middle.

Note on this clone: At the DNA level, this CDR3 is encoded by other sequences in the same sample as well. The chain has TRBV29-1 and TRBJ1-1, with TRBD1 matching 7 bases. In germline, CDR1 is SQVTM, CDR2 ANQGSEA. Unmatched junction bases numbered 3, after V lost 4 bases and J lost 1 base. CDR3 size: 13 residues. In nucleotides, the CDR3 is TGCAGCGTTGCGGGACAGACGAACACTGAAGCTTTCTTT. This sequence encodes CSVAGQTNTEAFF.

The chain carries TRBV9 and TRBJ1-5; D gene uncertain. CDR3 length: 16 residues. Trimming pared 0 bases from V and 3 bases from J, leaving 13 bases between. Germline V lookup: CDR1 SGDLS, CDR2 YYNGEE. The CDR3 loop reads CASSVGFGRDNQPQHF. Here the CDR3 DNA reads TGTGCCAGCAGCGTAGGTTTCGGGCGGGACAATCAGCCCCAGCATTTT.

This clone appeared a few times. The V call is TRBV4-2, the J call TRBJ2-7, with 11 bases identical to TRBD2. The V and J ends lost 3 bases and 0 bases, in that order; junction bases with no gene match: 4. The CDR3 loop spans 16 amino acids. Per germline, CDR1 LGHNA and CDR2 YNFKEQ. The CDR3: CASSHLTSGVSYEQYF. Here the CDR3 DNA reads TGTGCCAGCAGCCACTTGACTAGCGGGGTCTCCTACGAGCAGTACTTC.

The chain recombines TRBV4-1 with TRBJ1-6; D unresolved. Germline CDR1 and CDR2: MGHRA and YSYEKL. This CDR3 region has 15 residues. The V end was cut by 1 base, the J end by 7 bases, with 11 bases between. CDR3 residues: CASSQVVESNSPLHF. The CDR3, as DNA: TGCGCCAGCAGCCAAGTAGTGGAGAGCAATTCACCCCTCCACTTT.

The chain has TRBV7-2 and TRBJ2-1; 15 nucleotides agree with TRBD2. Germline values: CDR1 SGHTA, CDR2 FQGNSA. V lost 5 bases, J lost 7 bases, and 9 bases stayed unmatched. The CDR3 runs 17 residues. The CDR3, as DNA: TGTGCCAGCAGCCGCCGGACTAGCGGGGGGGCTAGGAATGAGCAGTTCTTC. This codes for CASSRRTSGGARNEQFF.

The chain carries TRBV27 and TRBJ1-6; 9 nucleotides align to TRBD1. The junction had 5 bases not matched to a gene; V was cut back by 5 bases and J by 9 bases. The CDR3 consists of 14 residues. Germline V gene lookup returns CDR1 MNHEY and CDR2 SMNVEV (reference sequence). CDR3 amino acids: CASSIQGAGSPLHF. In DNA form, the CDR3 reads TGTGCCAGCAGTATACAGGGGGCGGGTTCACCCCTCCACTTT.

The genes are TRBV30 and TRBJ1-2; D might be TRBD1 (5 bases). Germline V gene sequence: CDR1 GTSNPN, CDR2 SVGIG (reference sequence). V was cut by 6 bases and J by 5 bases, with 16 bases left in between. CDR3 length: 13 amino acids. CDR3 amino acids: CACFRDVSYGYTF. CDR3 nucleotides: TGTGCCTGCTTCCGGGACGTCTCTTATGGCTACACCTTC.

The chain has TRBV30 and TRBJ1-1; D gene uncertain. Per the germline V gene, CDR1 is GTSNPN and CDR2 is SVGIG (reference sequence). The germline V and J ends were trimmed by 4 bases and 2 bases, with 17 bases remaining between them. CDR3 length: 15 residues. CDR3 in DNA: TGTGCCTGGATGGTAACTATTACGGGAAACACTGAAGCTTTCTTT. Its translation is CAWMVTITGNTEAFF.

This chain links TRBV6-5 with TRBJ2-1; D could derive from TRBD1 or TRBD2 (5 bases each). V gave up 6 bases and J gave up 6 bases, with 15 bases separating them. This CDR3 has 14 amino acids. CDR1 MNHEY and CDR2 SVGAGI come from the germline V gene. The CDR3 loop is CASSPGTLGNEQFF. CDR3 DNA: TGTGCCAGCAGCCCCGGGACCCTGGGCAATGAGCAGTTCTTC.

CDR3 sequence (DNA): TGCAGCGGATCGGGATCGAGCACAGATACGCAGTATTTT. This gives the protein CSGSGSSTDTQYF. This chain links TRBV29-1 with TRBJ2-3; tentative D call: TRBD2 (5 bases). V was trimmed by 7 bases and J by 0 bases, leaving 11 bases between them. The CDR3 spans 13 residues. Germline V CDR1 and CDR2: SQVTM, ANQGSEA.

As to this clone: The sample has other DNA sequences that encode this CDR3 too. The gene calls are TRBV30 and TRBJ1-1; D unresolved. Germline V gives CDR1 GTSNPN, CDR2 SVGIG (reference sequence). This CDR3 has 13 amino acids. V was shortened by 0 bases and J by 0 bases, with 5 bases between the two germline ends. The CDR3: CAWSVRVNTEAFF. The CDR3 region has the DNA TGTGCCTGGAGTGTACGGGTGAACACTGAAGCTTTCTTT.

The chain links TRBV11-2 to TRBJ2-1; perhaps TRBD2 as D (7 bases). The CDR3 has 16 amino acids. V gave up 2 bases and J gave up 5 bases, with 16 bases separating them. CDR1 is SGHAT and CDR2 is FQNNGV in the germline V gene. In nucleotides, the CDR3 is TGTGCCAGCAGCTTACTGGTGGGGGGGCTCGACAATGAGCAGTTCTTC. It is translated as CASSLLVGGLDNEQFF.

The rearrangement uses TRBV6-6 and TRBJ2-7; D may be TRBD1 (6 bases). The CDR3 totals 15 residues. Germline CDR1 MNHNY, CDR2 SVGAGI (reference sequence). The germline V and J ends were trimmed by 3 bases and 4 bases, with 16 bases remaining between them. CDR3 in DNA: TGTGCCAGCAGTTATCCGGCAGGGGCCGGTTACGAGCAGTACTTC. It specifies CASSYPAGAGYEQYF.